This is a list of T cell receptor beta chains from one sample in a study of OX40 agonist ivuxolimab in advanced cancers. TCRdb's copy holds only in-frame clones and misses some; the assay was immunoSEQ multiplex PCR. This sample has fewer than 60,000 clones, with nearly 80% found just once. The sequences come from CD4+ or CD8+ T cells sorted from blood, collected in a trial of the OX40 agonist ivuxolimab. These receptor sequences come from an adult with an advanced solid tumor such as melanoma, head and neck, liver or kidney cancer. The CDR3 runs from the conserved cysteine through the conserved F or W. A D gene is named only where the DNA matches it firmly. Only part of the rows carry a size: once, few, many, or a class if the clone is expanded.

size	V	J	D	DNA	CDR3
.	TRBV6-5	TRBJ2-4	.	TGTGCCAGCAGTTCCCCGACCTCCACTTACTTC	CASSSPTSTYF
.	TRBV5-6	TRBJ2-5	.	TGTGCCAGCAGCTTTTCGAGACAAGAGACCCAGTACTTC	CASSFSRQETQYF
.	TRBV5-4	TRBJ2-3	.	TGTGCCAGCAGGGTGGACTTTGCCAGCACAGATACGCAGTATTTT	CASRVDFASTDTQYF
.	TRBV2	TRBJ2-7	.	TGTGCCAGCAGGTTAGGGTGGGGGGCCCACGAGCAGTACTTC	CASRLGWGAHEQYF
.	TRBV6-6	TRBJ1-6	.	TGTGCCAGCAGTCTCGGCAGCTCCTATAATTCACCCCTCCACTTT	CASSLGSSYNSPLHF
.	TRBV19	TRBJ2-7	.	TGTGCCAGTAGTATAGTCGGCCAGCCCTACGAGCAGTACTTC	CASSIVGQPYEQYF
.	TRBV19	TRBJ1-5	TRBD1	TGTGCCAGTAGTATAATGGTAGGGGGCGGTCAGCCCCAGCATTTT	CASSIMVGGGQPQHF
.	TRBV6-5	TRBJ2-3	TRBD2	TGTGCCAGCAGTTTGGGACTAGCGGGAGATACGCAGTATTTT	CASSLGLAGDTQYF
.	TRBV6-5	TRBJ2-1	TRBD2	TGTGCCAGCACCAAAGAACTAGCGGGAGGCAATGAGCAGTTCTTC	CASTKELAGGNEQFF
medium-sized	TRBV10-1	TRBJ2-4	.	TGCGCCAGCAGTGAGGGCGTACTAGCCAAAAACATTCAGTACTTC	CASSEGVLAKNIQYF
.	TRBV5-6	TRBJ2-1	.	TGTGCCAGCAGTTCAGATTACAATGAGCAGTTCTTC	CASSSDYNEQFF
.	TRBV27	TRBJ2-5	TRBD2	TGTGCCAGCAGTCCTCGTCTACTAGCGGGCCAAGAGACCCAGTACTTC	CASSPRLLAGQETQYF
.	TRBV5-4	TRBJ1-2	.	TGCGCCAGCAGCCAAGAGGGGGTCAGGGATGGCTATGGCTACACCTTC	CASSQEGVRDGYGYTF
few	TRBV9	TRBJ1-2	.	TGTGCCAGCAGACCTGGGGACCTCAGGGGCTACACCTTC	CASRPGDLRGYTF
.	TRBV16	TRBJ2-1	.	TGTGCCAGCAGCCCGGGGCGAAACAATGAGCAGTTCTTC	CASSPGRNNEQFF
.	TRBV27	TRBJ1-1	.	TGTGCCAGCAGTTTACAACACCCGAACACTGAAGCTTTCTTT	CASSLQHPNTEAFF